Below are 28 T cell receptor beta chains sequenced from a single sample in a study of blood T cells in healthy people across ages. The use of a sample-barcoded 5' primer and a J-beta primer mix characterized a second PCR of roughly 6 to 11 cycles. One entry per CDR3 protein, called by TCRdb with MiXCR from the 5' RACE reads. The table lists roughly 1,500,000 distinct CDR3 sequences, roughly 45% of them singletons. The sample was blood. Every receptor here comes from a woman between 18 and 29 years old in good health.

The gene calls are TRBV4-1 and TRBJ2-7, with 12 positions matching TRBD2. There are 16 residues in the CDR3. Trimming cost V 4 bases and J 1 base; bases outside gene matches: 5. Germline V CDR1 and CDR2: MGHRA, YSYEKL. The CDR3 is CASSPMGTSGSYEQYF. The DNA of the CDR3 is TGCGCCAGCAGCCCCATGGGGACTAGCGGGTCCTACGAGCAGTACTTC.

This clonotype was seen a handful of times. The V call is TRBV9, the J call TRBJ2-7; D uncertain. The CDR3 length is 13 residues. Looked up from germline, CDR1 is SGDLS and CDR2 is YYNGEE. The germline V and J ends were trimmed by 1 base and 7 bases, with 12 bases remaining between them. The CDR3 sequence is CASSVQHENEQYF. CDR3 DNA sequence: TGTGCCAGCAGCGTACAGCATGAGAATGAGCAGTACTTC.

The sample holds a few counts of this clonotype. The chain uses TRBV6-2 or TRBV6-3 and TRBJ2-7; 11 bases agree with TRBD2. CDR3 length: 15 residues. The V gene end was trimmed by 8 bases and the J gene end by 3 bases; junction bases not matched to a gene: 9. The germline gives CDR1 MNHEY, CDR2 SVGEGT. CDR3 sequence: CASFTGTSGYYEQYF. The CDR3 nucleotides are TGTGCCAGCTTCACCGGGACTAGCGGTTACTACGAGCAGTACTTC.

This clonotype has just a few counts. This chain uses TRBV30 with TRBJ1-2, with D maybe TRBD1 (6 bases). Germline values: CDR1 GTSNPN, CDR2 SVGIG (reference sequence). The CDR3 runs to 13 residues. V was cut by 6 bases and J by 3 bases, with 14 bases left in between. The CDR3 sequence is CACQRGADYGYTF. In nucleotides, the CDR3 is TGTGCCTGTCAAAGGGGGGCTGACTATGGCTACACCTTC. Looking up the rest from reference TRBV30 and TRBJ1-2 gives the full variable domain: SQTIHQWPATLVQPVGSPLSLECTVEGTSNPNLYWYRQAAGRGLQLLFYSVGIGQISSEVPQNLSASRPQDRQFILSSKKLLLSDSGFYLCACQRGADYGYTFGSGTRLTVV.

The CDR3 DNA sequence: TGCGCCAGCAGCTGCCGTTTCCGACAGGGGCGGTATGAAAAACTGTTTTTT. Residues: CASSCRFRQGRYEKLFF. The chain employs TRBV5-1 and TRBJ1-4; 8 nucleotides agree with TRBD1. The CDR3 extends over 17 amino acids. Per germline, CDR1 SGHRS and CDR2 YFSETQ. Trimming at V came to 3 bases and at J to 6 bases, leaving 13 bases not matched to a gene.

This sequence joins TRBV2 and TRBJ2-7; TRBD1 agrees at 7 bases. Trimming removed 5 bases from V and 10 bases from J; junction bases left unmatched: 5. Germline lookup yields CDR1 SNHLY and CDR2 FYNNEI. The CDR3 is 11 amino acids. CDR3 residues: CASSRQGHQYF. CDR3 DNA sequence: TGTGCCAGCAGTAGACAGGGACATCAGTACTTC.

The chain uses TRBV15 and TRBJ1-1; D remains ambiguous. The CDR3 runs to 15 residues. V lost 1 base and J lost 0, with 9 bases in between. Germline V gene sequence: CDR1 LNHNV, CDR2 YYDKDF (reference sequence). The CDR3 DNA reads as TGTGCCACCAGCAGAGTTAGGGATATGAACACTGAAGCTTTCTTT. Encoded protein: CATSRVRDMNTEAFF.

The V call is TRBV13, the J call TRBJ1-1, with 7 bases identical to TRBD1. The CDR3 consists of 14 residues. From germline, CDR1 is PRHDT and CDR2 FYEKMQ (reference sequence). J gave up 7 bases and V 5 bases, and 10 bases lay outside the gene matches. CDR3 sequence: CASSLRGGGSEAFF. The CDR3 coding sequence is TGTGCCAGCAGCCTCAGGGGGGGGGGCAGTGAAGCTTTCTTT.

This clonotype has only a few counts. The rearrangement joins TRBV4-1 to TRBJ2-1, with D unresolved. Trimming stripped 2 bases from V and 4 bases from J, with 9 bases between. The CDR3 spans 14 residues. The V gene's germline CDR1 is MGHRA and CDR2 YSYEKL. CDR3 sequence (DNA): TGCGCCAGCAGCCAACCTGTGGCGTACAATGAGCAGTTCTTC. This encodes CASSQPVAYNEQFF.

The table lists this clonotype with a few counts. The chain combines TRBV5-5 with TRBJ1-4, with TRBD1 matching over 7 bases. Trimming took 2 bases from V and 2 from J; bases not matched to a gene: 3. The CDR3 is made up of 15 amino acids. Germline-derived CDR1 and CDR2 are SGHKS and YYEKEE (reference sequence). The CDR3 nucleotides are TGTGCCAGCAGCTTTTCAGGGGGGACTAATGAAAAACTGTTTTTT. It encodes CASSFSGGTNEKLFF. Based on the CDR3 plus reference TRBV5-5 and TRBJ1-4, the full variable domain is DAGVTQSPTHLIKTRGQQVTLRCSPISGHKSVSWYQQVLGQGPQFIFQYYEKEERGRGNFPDRFSARQFPNYSSELNVNALLLGDSALYLCASSFSGGTNEKLFFGSGTQLSVL.

V and J are TRBV27 and TRBJ2-5, with D maybe TRBD2 (5 bases). The V end was cut by 7 bases, the J end by 11 bases, with 26 bases between. The germline V gene encodes CDR1 MNHEY and CDR2 SMNVEV (reference sequence). There are 15 residues in the CDR3. The DNA of the CDR3 is TGTGCCAGCACCCAACGGGCTAGCTCCTACAATGAGCAGTACTTC. Its protein product is CASTQRASSYNEQYF.

The genes are TRBV6-1 and TRBJ2-1; D gene uncertain. The V end was cut by 7 bases, the J end by 9 bases, with 10 bases between. Germline-derived CDR1 and CDR2 are MNHNS and SASEGT. CDR3 length: 11 residues. The CDR3, as DNA: TGTGCCAGCAACTATGGGGTTGAGCAGTTCTTC. Amino acids: CASNYGVEQFF.

This chain uses TRBV9 with TRBJ2-1, with TRBD1 identical over 9 bases. After removal of 4 bases from V and 6 bases from J, the junction contained 8 bases not matched to a gene. This CDR3 has 15 residues. The germline gives CDR1 SGDLS, CDR2 YYNGEE. Here the CDR3 reads CASSLGQGRGNEQFF. Here the CDR3 DNA reads TGTGCCAGCAGCTTGGGACAGGGTAGGGGCAATGAGCAGTTCTTC. Drawing the rest from reference TRBV9 and TRBJ2-1, the complete variable domain is DSGVTQTPKHLITATGQRVTLRCSPRSGDLSVYWYQQSLDQGLQFLIQYYNGEERAKGNILERFSAQQFPDLHSELNLSSLELGDSALYFCASSLGQGRGNEQFFGPGTRLTVL.

CDR3 in amino acids: CSVRRTSTDTQYF. In DNA form, the CDR3 reads TGCAGCGTTCGGCGTACTAGCACAGATACGCAGTATTTT. This chain joins TRBV29-1 and TRBJ2-3; no definite D call. V shed 5 bases and J shed 0 bases, with 9 bases lying between them. Germline CDR1 SQVTM, CDR2 ANQGSEA. This CDR3 comprises 13 residues.

This chain uses TRBV3-1 with TRBJ2-5; 7 bases line up with TRBD1. With 1 base clipped from V and 5 bases from J, the junction kept 4 bases outside the gene matches. Germline V lookup: CDR1 LGHDT, CDR2 YNNKEL (reference sequence). The CDR3 has 14 residues. CDR3 amino acids: CASSQASRGETQYF. CDR3 bases: TGTGCCAGCAGCCAAGCCTCCAGGGGGGAGACCCAGTACTTC.

This clonotype was counted between two and nine times. The rearrangement joins TRBV27 to TRBJ1-2, with a weak D call TRBD1 (5 bases). The V and J ends lost 4 bases and 9 bases respectively, with 18 bases between them. The CDR3 consists of 14 residues. The germline V gene encodes CDR1 MNHEY and CDR2 SMNVEV (reference sequence). The CDR3 sequence: CASSSRDGAGRYTF. The CDR3 DNA follows: TGTGCCAGCAGTTCCCGGGACGGGGCAGGGCGCTACACCTTC.

As DNA, the CDR3 is TGCGCCAGCAGCCGGACCGGAACAGACATTCAGTACTTC. This translates into CASSRTGTDIQYF. The genes are TRBV4-1 and TRBJ2-4; no clear D. CDR1 and CDR2 (germline): MGHRA, YSYEKL. CDR3 length: 13 residues. V lost 4 bases and J 8 bases, leaving 12 bases between the germline ends.

This clonotype appeared a few times. The chain links TRBV11-2 to TRBJ1-6; 7 bases fit TRBD1. Germline V CDR1 and CDR2: SGHAT, FQNNGV. Trimming removed 4 bases from V and 7 bases from J; junction bases left unmatched: 7. The CDR3 totals 15 residues. CDR3 DNA: TGTGCCAGCAGCTCGCGTACAGGGGTGAATTCACCCCTCCACTTT. It specifies CASSSRTGVNSPLHF.

This clonotype was found a few times. The chain combines TRBV28 with TRBJ2-7, with 9 bases matching TRBD1. The CDR3 has 12 amino acids. Germline CDR1 reads MDHEN; CDR2 reads SYDVKM. V was pared by 9 bases and J by 3 bases, with 3 bases of the junction left unmatched. The CDR3 DNA is TGTGCCAGTCGGACAGGGGTCTACGAGCAGTACTTC. This gives the protein CASRTGVYEQYF.

This sequence joins TRBV14 and TRBJ2-1, with 11 bases fitting TRBD2. There are 13 residues in the CDR3. The germline gives CDR1 SGHDN, CDR2 FVKESK. Trimming took 4 bases from V and 15 from J; bases not matched to a gene: 8. Here the CDR3 reads CASSLSGRASMFF. The CDR3, as DNA: TGTGCCAGCAGCCTTAGCGGGAGGGCCAGCATGTTCTTC.

J is TRBJ2-7 and V is TRBV20-1; maybe TRBD1 (6 bases). The CDR3 is 14 amino acids. Looked up from germline, CDR1 is DFQATT and CDR2 is SNEGSKA (reference sequence). V was cut by 1 base and J by 4 bases, with 14 bases left in between. The CDR3 coding sequence is TGCAGTGCTAGAGCCCCAGGGGCTGGTTACGAGCAGTACTTC. Translation gives CSARAPGAGYEQYF.

V gene TRBV27 combines with J gene TRBJ2-5; D is tentatively TRBD1 or TRBD2 (6 bases each). Trimming stripped 3 bases from V and 11 bases from J, with 19 bases between. CDR3 length equals 14 residues. In germline, CDR1 is MNHEY, CDR2 SMNVEV (reference sequence). CDR3 nucleotides: TGTGCCAGCAGTTTGTACCTCGGGGGCAATGAGCAGTACTTC. Encoded protein: CASSLYLGGNEQYF.

This clonotype appeared a few times. The chain is built from TRBV25-1 and TRBJ1-2; D is ambiguous. This CDR3 is 10 amino acids long. The ends were cut back, 7 bases at V and 7 bases at J, with 7 bases in the middle. Germline values: CDR1 MGHDK, CDR2 SYGVNS. CDR3 coding DNA: TGTGCCAGCACCGTTCGTGGCTACACCTTC. Translating gives CASTVRGYTF.

This clonotype showed up just a few times. This sequence joins TRBV2 and TRBJ2-1; the match to TRBD2 covers 8 bases. V dropped 7 bases and J dropped 6; count of bases not matched to a gene: 8. This CDR3 has 14 amino acids. CDR1 and CDR2 from the germline V gene are SNHLY and FYNNEI. The CDR3: CASTPRTSLNEQFF. Here the CDR3 DNA reads TGTGCCAGCACCCCGAGGACTAGCCTCAATGAGCAGTTCTTC.

This clonotype was seen more than once but under ten times. The chain links TRBV12-3 or TRBV12-4 to TRBJ2-3; TRBD2 might be the D (6 bases). V shed 2 bases and J shed 4 bases, with 13 bases lying between them. The CDR3 is 15 amino acids. The CDR3 spells CASSLSGSNADTQYF. The CDR3 nucleotides are TGTGCCAGCAGTTTATCCGGGAGTAACGCAGATACGCAGTATTTT.

The J gene is TRBJ2-1, the V gene TRBV11-2; no firm D call. V lost 0 bases and J 10 bases, leaving 13 bases between the germline ends. This CDR3 is built from 14 residues. Germline values: CDR1 SGHAT, CDR2 FQNNGV. In DNA form, the CDR3 reads TGTGCCAGCAGCTTAGAAGGTAGTGGCGGAGAGCAGTTCTTC. Translating gives CASSLEGSGGEQFF.

V usage is TRBV7-2 and J usage is TRBJ2-1; D uncertain. The DNA end is more similar to TRBJ2-7, so the J call may be wrong. Germline V gene data show CDR1 as SGHTA and CDR2 as FQGNSA. The CDR3 spans 12 residues. CDR3 sequence reads: CASSGRYNEQYF. In DNA form, the CDR3 reads TGTGCCAGCAGCGGGCGATACAATGAGCAGTACTTC.

In this sample, this clonotype turned up a few times. The chain links TRBV29-1 to TRBJ2-5, with 15 positions matching TRBD2. Per the germline V gene, CDR1 is SQVTM and CDR2 is ANQGSEA. There are 17 residues in the CDR3. The J segment lost 4 bases and the V segment lost 1 base, leaving 7 bases of the junction unmatched. CDR3 sequence: CSVEGTSGGAFGETQYF. CDR3 nucleotides: TGCAGCGTTGAAGGGACTAGCGGGGGGGCTTTCGGAGAGACCCAGTACTTC. Supplemented by reference TRBV29-1 and TRBJ2-5, the full variable domain reads SAVISQKPSRDICQRGTSLTIQCQVDSQVTMMFWYRQQPGQSLTLIATANQGSEATYESGFVIDKFPISRPNLTFSTLTVSNMSPEDSSIYLCSVEGTSGGAFGETQYFGPGTRLLVL.